A single sample gave rise to the 29 T cell receptor beta chains below, sequenced in a study of shared clonotypes between healthy human individuals. Terminally differentiated effector memory CD45RA+ cells were excluded by CCR7 positive selection of CD45RO-negative cells. Produced via immunoSEQ multiplex PCR; TCRdb's table is partial and in-frame only. The sample lists about 2 million clones, less than 95% occurring once. The sequencing sample was made of naive CD8+ T cells sorted from blood. The receptors here all came from a man in his late teens or twenties in good health.

This clone is a singleton in its sample. Distinct nucleotide sequences in the sample also encode this CDR3. The V call is TRBV6-6, the J call TRBJ1-2; D unresolved. V was cut by 0 bases and J by 3 bases, with 8 bases left in between. Germline lookup yields CDR1 MNHNY and CDR2 SVGAGI (reference sequence). This CDR3 is built from 14 residues. Written as DNA, the CDR3 is TGTGCCAGCAGTTACTCGAATGAGGACTATGGCTACACCTTC. It codes for CASSYSNEDYGYTF.

The gene calls are TRBV29-1 and TRBJ1-1; no clear D gene. V lost 3 bases and J lost 6, with 11 bases in between. The CDR3 contains 12 residues. Germline CDR1 and CDR2: SQVTM and ANQGSEA. The CDR3 protein is CSVDSLGAEAFF. In DNA form, the CDR3 reads TGCAGCGTTGACTCTCTTGGGGCTGAAGCTTTCTTT.

The gene calls are TRBV19 and TRBJ2-1, with D possibly matching TRBD2 (6 bases). CDR3 length: 14 amino acids. Germline CDR1 and CDR2: LNHDA and SQIVND (reference sequence). The V end lost 3 bases, the J end lost 3 bases, and 9 bases lay between the germline ends. CDR3 in DNA: TGTGCCAGTAGTATGGGGGGACTCTACAATGAGCAGTTCTTC. This sequence encodes CASSMGGLYNEQFF.

The chain has TRBV6-5 and TRBJ1-1; 9 nucleotides align to TRBD1. This CDR3 is 14 amino acids long. Germline-derived CDR1 and CDR2 are MNHEY and SVGAGI. Losses at the gene ends were 6 bases for V and 4 bases for J; bases not matched to a gene: 6. The CDR3 region has the DNA TGTGCCAGCAGCACAGGGGGCGGAGGCACTGAAGCTTTCTTT. This translates into CASSTGGGGTEAFF.

Only one count was recorded for this clone. V gene TRBV13 combines with J gene TRBJ2-1; 7 positions match TRBD2. Germline assignment: CDR1 PRHDT and CDR2 FYEKMQ (reference sequence). The junction had 7 bases not matched to a gene; V was cut back by 4 bases and J by 4 bases. The CDR3 totals 15 residues. The CDR3 nucleotides are TGTGCCAGCAGCTCTCTAGCGGAAGAATACAATGAGCAGTTCTTC. It translates to CASSSLAEEYNEQFF.

As for this clone: In the same sample, other DNA sequences code for this CDR3. V usage is TRBV5-4 and J usage is TRBJ2-2, with D unresolved. Trimming took off 0 bases at V and 8 bases at J, with 2 bases between the two ends. CDR3 size: 11 residues. Germline V CDR1 and CDR2: SGHNT, YYREEE (reference sequence). The CDR3 DNA is TGTGCCAGCAGCTTGGCTGGGGAGCTGTTTTTT. Protein sequence: CASSLAGELFF.

Points on this clone: The identical CDR3 is also encoded by other nucleotide sequences in the sample. V usage is TRBV6-1 and J usage is TRBJ1-3; tentatively, D is TRBD1 (5 bases). Per the germline V gene, CDR1 is MNHNS and CDR2 is SASEGT. The ends were cut back, 6 bases at V and 0 bases at J, with 12 bases in the middle. The CDR3 has 15 residues. DNA of the CDR3: TGTGCCAGCAGCGGCACAGGTTACTCTGGAAACACCATATATTTT. Its protein product is CASSGTGYSGNTIYF.

This clone was picked up a small number of times. Other DNA sequences in this sample translate to the same CDR3. The chain uses TRBV9 and TRBJ1-2; D not resolved. Trimming cost V 0 bases and J 1 base, with 4 bases left between them. The CDR3 runs to 13 residues. CDR1 and CDR2 from the germline V gene are SGDLS and YYNGEE. CDR3 amino acids: CASSVGSNYGYTF. The DNA of the CDR3 is TGTGCCAGCAGCGTAGGGAGTAACTATGGCTACACCTTC. The full variable domain, its missing parts supplied by reference TRBV9 and TRBJ1-2, is DSGVTQTPKHLITATGQRVTLRCSPRSGDLSVYWYQQSLDQGLQFLIQYYNGEERAKGNILERFSAQQFPDLHSELNLSSLELGDSALYFCASSVGSNYGYTFGSGTRLTVV.

This chain connects TRBV7-9 to TRBJ2-7; D is undetermined. The CDR3 is 15 residues long. Germline CDR1 SEHNR, CDR2 FQNEAQ (reference sequence). Trimming left V 2 bases short and J 1 base short, with 12 bases between. The CDR3 is CASSLSDAISYEQYF. DNA of the CDR3: TGTGCCAGCAGCTTATCAGATGCTATATCCTACGAGCAGTACTTC.

This CDR3 reads CSVEGRESGANVLTF. The CDR3 DNA follows: TGCAGCGTTGAAGGAAGAGAATCTGGGGCCAACGTCCTGACTTTC. The chain employs TRBV29-1 and TRBJ2-6; D is uncertain. CDR1 and CDR2 from the germline V gene are SQVTM and ANQGSEA. With 1 base removed from V and 1 base from J, the gap between germline ends came to 8 bases. The CDR3 loop spans 15 amino acids.

This sequence joins TRBV7-8 and TRBJ1-1; D not certain. V dropped 0 bases and J dropped 6 bases, with 11 bases sitting between them. Looked up from germline, CDR1 is SGHVS and CDR2 is FQNEAQ. This CDR3 contains 14 residues. The CDR3 sequence: CASSLAQAHPEAFF. CDR3 DNA sequence: TGTGCCAGCAGCTTAGCGCAGGCCCACCCTGAAGCTTTCTTT.

The J gene is TRBJ1-2, the V gene TRBV7-9; weak D call: TRBD1 (6 bases). Trimming left V 8 bases short and J 8 bases short, with 18 bases between. This CDR3 region has 13 residues. Germline V gene lookup returns CDR1 SEHNR and CDR2 FQNEAQ (reference sequence). The CDR3 nucleotides are TGTGCCAGCGGGGTAACAGGGAAACAGGGCTACACCTTC. As protein: CASGVTGKQGYTF.

The chain employs TRBV2 and TRBJ1-2; D might be TRBD1 (6 bases). The germline V gene encodes CDR1 SNHLY and CDR2 FYNNEI. There are 15 residues in the CDR3. Trimming cost V 3 bases and J 3 bases, with 14 bases left between them. The CDR3 region has the DNA TGTGCCAGCAGTGACAGTGGCAGGGGAGACTATGGCTACACCTTC. This sequence encodes CASSDSGRGDYGYTF.

The J gene is TRBJ2-7, the V gene TRBV6-1; D unresolved. The germline V and J ends were trimmed by 2 bases and 5 bases, with 16 bases remaining between them. Germline CDR1 reads MNHNS; CDR2 reads SASEGT. The CDR3 is 15 amino acids. CDR3 protein: CASSETEIYGHEQYF. The CDR3 DNA reads as TGTGCCAGCAGTGAAACGGAGATCTACGGCCACGAGCAGTACTTC.

This clone has only one observation. The same CDR3 is also encoded by other DNA sequences in this sample. The rearrangement joins TRBV11-2 to TRBJ2-5; D remains ambiguous. CDR1 and CDR2 (germline): SGHAT, FQNNGV. The CDR3 runs to 11 residues. With 5 bases removed from V and 1 base from J, the gap between germline ends came to 2 bases. CDR3 region: CASSSQETQYF. The CDR3 DNA follows: TGTGCCAGCAGCAGCCAAGAGACCCAGTACTTC.

This chain connects TRBV28 to TRBJ2-3; maybe TRBD1 (6 bases). Trimming removed 6 bases from V and 2 bases from J, with 15 bases in between. The CDR3 is made up of 15 amino acids. The germline CDR1 and CDR2 sequences are MDHEN and SYDVKM. CDR3 sequence (DNA): TGTGCCAGCAGCTTCGGGACATCCTTCACAGATACGCAGTATTTT. Translating it yields CASSFGTSFTDTQYF.

The chain carries TRBV27 and TRBJ1-1; 7 positions agree with TRBD1. The CDR3 has 14 residues. Germline V gives CDR1 MNHEY, CDR2 SMNVEV (reference sequence). V shed 5 bases, J shed 5 bases, and the junction held 8 bases outside the gene matches. This CDR3 reads CASSQDRMRTEAFF. The DNA for the CDR3 is TGTGCCAGCAGTCAGGACAGGATGAGGACTGAAGCTTTCTTT.

The rearrangement uses TRBV6-1 and TRBJ2-2; no firm D call. Deletions cut 8 bases from V and 9 bases from J, with 13 bases between. This CDR3 contains 12 residues. Germline loops: CDR1 MNHNS, CDR2 SASEGT. In nucleotides, the CDR3 is TGTGCCAGCCATGATTATGACTGGGAGCTGTTTTTT. As protein: CASHDYDWELFF.

CDR3 protein: CASSPTDYEQYF. In DNA, the CDR3 is TGTGCCAGCAGCCCTACTGATTACGAGCAGTACTTC. The chain links TRBV7-8 to TRBJ2-7; D remains ambiguous. Germline CDR1 SGHVS, CDR2 FQNEAQ. V lost 5 bases, J lost 4 bases, and 9 bases lay in between. CDR3 length equals 12 residues.

The chain uses TRBV28 and TRBJ1-2; D perhaps matches TRBD1 (5 bases). CDR3 length: 14 residues. The V end lost 6 bases, the J end lost 6 bases, and 17 bases lay between the germline ends. Germline V gene data show CDR1 as MDHEN and CDR2 as SYDVKM. The CDR3 sequence: CASRRGVGNNGYTF. CDR3 bases: TGTGCCAGCAGGAGAGGGGTGGGAAACAATGGCTACACCTTC.

The chain carries TRBV27 and TRBJ2-1, with 11 positions matching TRBD1. CDR1 is MNHEY and CDR2 is SMNVEV in the germline V gene (reference sequence). Trimming at V came to 3 bases and at J to 5 bases, leaving 0 bases not matched to a gene. This CDR3 comprises 14 residues. The CDR3 sequence: CASSLDRGHNEQFF. The CDR3 bases are TGTGCCAGCAGTTTGGACAGGGGGCACAATGAGCAGTTCTTC.

A word on this clone: The same CDR3 can be traced to other DNA sequences in this sample. The gene calls are TRBV4-1 and TRBJ2-2; the D is unclear. Germline CDR1 and CDR2: MGHRA and YSYEKL. Trimming shortened V by 0 bases and J by 8 bases, and 4 bases separated the two germline ends. This CDR3 region has 12 residues. The CDR3 region is CASSQDAGELFF. The CDR3 DNA follows: TGCGCCAGCAGCCAAGATGCTGGGGAGCTGTTTTTT.

For this clone: The sample has other DNA sequences that encode this CDR3 too. The chain recombines TRBV4-1 with TRBJ2-7; D is unclear. V was trimmed by 0 bases and J by 2 bases, leaving 5 bases between them. CDR1 and CDR2 from the germline V gene are MGHRA and YSYEKL. The CDR3 covers 13 residues. CDR3 sequence: CASSQELPYEQYF. In DNA, the CDR3 is TGCGCCAGCAGCCAAGAACTCCCCTACGAGCAGTACTTC.

The chain is built from TRBV4-1 and TRBJ2-7; D may be TRBD2 (6 bases). Trimming shortened V by 5 bases and J by 4 bases, and 18 bases separated the two germline ends. Germline CDR1 MGHRA, CDR2 YSYEKL. This CDR3 has 15 residues. The chain's CDR3 is CASSTRGVPLYEQYF. The CDR3 nucleotides are TGCGCCAGCAGCACCCGCGGGGTTCCACTATACGAGCAGTACTTC.

This clone appeared once. This chain links TRBV6-5 with TRBJ1-5; D is uncertain. V was trimmed by 8 bases and J by 0 bases, leaving 8 bases between them. The CDR3 is made up of 13 amino acids. Looked up from germline, CDR1 is MNHEY and CDR2 is SVGAGI. The CDR3 DNA sequence: TGTGCCAGCGCGGCAGGTAGCAATCAGCCCCAGCATTTT. Protein product: CASAAGSNQPQHF.

The V and J genes are TRBV28 and TRBJ1-5; 7 bases are a match to TRBD1. The CDR3 has 13 residues. The trim removed 5 bases at V and 8 bases at J, leaving 6 bases unmatched. Germline CDR1 is MDHEN and CDR2 is SYDVKM. CDR3 sequence: CASSLDREEPQHF. DNA for the CDR3: TGTGCCAGCAGTCTCGACAGGGAAGAGCCCCAGCATTTT.

The chain recombines TRBV20-1 with TRBJ1-6, with a tentative D call TRBD1 (5 bases). Between the trimmed V and J ends, which lost 6 bases and 8 bases, there was a span of 8 bases. CDR1 DFQATT and CDR2 SNEGSKA come from the germline V gene (reference sequence). This CDR3 has 11 amino acids. CDR3 sequence reads: CSAAGDSPLHF. The CDR3 DNA is TGCAGTGCAGCGGGGGATTCACCCCTCCACTTT.

The chain uses TRBV4-1 and TRBJ2-1, with 14 bases identical to TRBD2. Germline CDR1 MGHRA, CDR2 YSYEKL. The junction had 11 bases not matched to a gene; V was cut back by 1 base and J by 12 bases. The CDR3 length is 17 residues. CDR3 in amino acids: CASSQAPGLAGARGQFF. The CDR3 bases are TGCGCCAGCAGCCAAGCGCCGGGACTAGCGGGAGCTAGGGGGCAGTTCTTC.

The rearrangement joins TRBV5-5 to TRBJ2-4, with D maybe TRBD1 (8 bases). In germline, CDR1 is SGHKS, CDR2 YYEKEE (reference sequence). V shed 4 bases and J shed 8 bases, with 16 bases lying between them. CDR3 length: 14 residues. CDR3 DNA: TGTGCCAGCAGCAATACAGGGGGGAGGGACATTCAGTACTTC. This codes for CASSNTGGRDIQYF.